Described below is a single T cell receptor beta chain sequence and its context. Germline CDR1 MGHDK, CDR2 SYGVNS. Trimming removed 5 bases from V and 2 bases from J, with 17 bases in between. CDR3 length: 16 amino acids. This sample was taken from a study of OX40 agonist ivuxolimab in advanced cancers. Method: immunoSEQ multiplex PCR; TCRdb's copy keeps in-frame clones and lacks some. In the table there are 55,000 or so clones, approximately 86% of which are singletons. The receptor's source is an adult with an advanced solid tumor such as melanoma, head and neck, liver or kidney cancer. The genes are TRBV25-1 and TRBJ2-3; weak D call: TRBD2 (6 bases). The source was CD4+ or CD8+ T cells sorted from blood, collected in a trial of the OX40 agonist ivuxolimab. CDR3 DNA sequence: TGTGCCAGCAGTAATCCTTCCGGGAGTGCCACAGATACGCAGTATTTT. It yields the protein CASSNPSGSATDTQYF. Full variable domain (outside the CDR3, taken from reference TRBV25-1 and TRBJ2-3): EADIYQTPRYLVIGTGKKITLECSQTMGHDKMYWYQQDPGMELHLIHYSYGVNSTEKGDLSSESTVSRIRTEHFPLTLESARPSHTSQYLCASSNPSGSATDTQYFGPGTRLTVL.